This T cell receptor beta chain was documented in a study of T cell changes during pregnancy in multiple sclerosis. Assay: immunoSEQ multiplex PCR; the TCRdb copy retains only in-frame clones and omits some. The profile shows about 93,000 clones, around 90% of them singletons. This sample comprised peripheral blood, obtained before pregnancy. This sequence was found in a female donor with multiple sclerosis, enrolled in a pregnancy study.

The CDR3 sequence is CASSLAGGASYWSQETQYF. CDR3 DNA sequence: TGTGCCAGCAGCTTAGCGGGAGGGGCTTCGTACTGGAGCCAAGAGACCCAGTACTTC. This sequence joins TRBV11-2 and TRBJ2-5; 8 bases are a match to TRBD2. The CDR3 consists of 19 residues. V shed 1 base and J 1 base; nucleotides not matched to a gene: 14. CDR1 SGHAT and CDR2 FQNNGV come from the germline V gene.